This TCR beta chain appears in the sequencing data of a study of blood T cell repertoires in COVID-19. Enrolled through a virtual design, the participants were between roughly 18 and 95 years of age and came from about two dozen US areas. Two consecutive negative NP/OP PCR tests, clearance, or resolved symptoms defined Cohort 3 recovery. Germline V gives CDR1 SNHLY, CDR2 FYNNEI. Trimming removed 6 bases at V and 4 bases at J, with 10 bases between. This CDR3 has 13 amino acids. Study processing details: Amplifying reference gene primers gave estimates of nucleated cell counts. Here immunoSEQ multiplex PCR was the method, and the copy in TCRdb shows in-frame clones only, minus some. The V and J calls and clone size come from that table; D and trimming were worked out from the DNA. The sample holds some 100,000 clones, around 85% seen once.

The receptor was derived from a woman aged 45 to 65 who had recovered from COVID-19. The chain couples TRBV2 to TRBJ1-3; TRBD1 might be the D (5 bases). The sample comprised PBMCs or T cells enriched from blood (not recorded which). CDR3 in DNA: TGTGCCAGCAGAGAGACAGTCGGAAACACCATATATTTT. It codes for CASRETVGNTIYF.